A selection of T cell receptor beta chains follows, all from one sample in a study of read filtering for tumor transcriptome and immune sequencing. TCRdb re-called the reads through MiXCR, storing one row per CDR3 protein. Found here are roughly 82,000 distinct CDR3 sequences, roughly 12% of them singletons; the top ten hold 14% to 15%. Sequencing was carried out using a population of CD138-negative cells sorted from bone marrow. The origin of the receptors is a donor aged 40 or over with multiple myeloma. The CDR3 runs from the conserved cysteine through the conserved F or W. The D gene is left open where the match is weak. Size is stated for part of the rows, as once, few or many counts, or as a class when the clone is expanded.

V gene	D gene	J gene	clone size	CDR3 protein	CDR3 DNA
TRBV2	NA	TRBJ2-4	many	CASSEALRGAAKNIQYF	TGTGCCAGCAGTGAAGCGCTCAGGGGGGCAGCCAAAAACATTCAGTACTTC
TRBV29-1	NA	TRBJ1-1	many	CSAGRGTEAFF	TGCAGCGCAGGGAGGGGGACTGAAGCTTTCTTT
TRBV28	NA	TRBJ1-1	NA	CASRRYTEAFF	TGTGCCAGCAGGCGGTACACTGAAGCTTTCTTT
TRBV11-3	NA	TRBJ2-1	many	CASSLDGVSYNEQFF	TGTGCCAGCAGCTTAGATGGGGTTTCCTACAATGAGCAGTTCTTC
TRBV6-5	TRBD2	TRBJ2-1	many	CASSYGGSGRSTNEQFF	TGTGCCAGCAGTTACGGAGGTAGCGGGAGGTCTACCAATGAGCAGTTCTTC
TRBV11-2	NA	TRBJ2-7	many	CASSLDSYEQYF	TGTGCCAGCAGCCTGGATTCCTACGAGCAGTACTTC
TRBV14	NA	TRBJ2-1	many	CASSQGLRGSANEQFF	TGTGCCAGCAGCCAAGGCCTGCGGGGTTCGGCCAATGAGCAGTTCTTC
TRBV6-2/TRBV6-3	NA	TRBJ2-1	many	CASRPNSYNEQFF	TGTGCCAGCCGTCCTAACTCCTACAATGAGCAGTTCTTC
TRBV28	TRBD2	TRBJ2-1	many	CAGGLAGAPGEQFF	TGTGCCGGGGGGCTAGCGGGAGCCCCGGGTGAGCAGTTCTTC
TRBV5-1	NA	TRBJ1-1	many	CASSEGNHNTEAFF	TGCGCCAGCAGTGAAGGGAACCATAACACTGAAGCTTTCTTT
TRBV30	TRBD2	TRBJ2-1	many	CAWGLAGNNEQFF	TGTGCCTGGGGACTAGCGGGCAACAATGAGCAGTTCTTC